These 32 T cell receptor beta chains share one sample of origin, sequenced in a study of T cells after yellow fever vaccination. TCRdb reprocessed the 5' RACE reads via MiXCR and lists one record per CDR3 protein. The top ten clones hold less than 25% of a sample with around 310,000 distinct CDR3 sequences, 3.6% of them seen once. The specimen comprised PBMCs, sampled on the day of the yellow fever booster vaccination. These receptor sequences come from a man between 18 and 35 years old who received the YFV17D yellow fever vaccine.

The V and J genes are TRBV4-3 and TRBJ2-1; 9 nucleotides line up with TRBD2. The CDR3 spans 17 residues. V lost 0 bases and J lost 7; bases outside the gene matches: 10. CDR1 is LGHNA, CDR2 YSLEER, per germline. The CDR3 region is CASSQDGSSGTPNEQFF. As DNA, the CDR3 is TGCGCCAGCAGCCAAGATGGATCTAGCGGGACCCCTAATGAGCAGTTCTTC.

The rearrangement links TRBV7-2 to TRBJ2-1; D is uncertain. The V gene's germline CDR1 is SGHTA and CDR2 FQGNSA. The CDR3 extends over 16 amino acids. Trimming took off 2 bases at V and 0 bases at J, with 11 bases between the two ends. The CDR3 sequence: CASSLYAGSSYNEQFF. The CDR3 DNA reads TGTGCCAGCAGCTTATATGCCGGAAGCTCCTACAATGAGCAGTTCTTC.

This chain joins TRBV20-1 and TRBJ1-1; D may be TRBD1 (5 bases). V lost 1 base to trimming and J lost 7 bases, with 10 bases between them. This CDR3 contains 12 residues. Germline-derived CDR1 and CDR2 are DFQATT and SNEGSKA (reference sequence). In nucleotides, the CDR3 is TGCAGTGCTAGAGTGGGGGATGGTGAAGCTTTCTTT. This encodes CSARVGDGEAFF.

This clonotype was seen a few times. The chain is built from TRBV9 and TRBJ2-5; no clear D gene. Looked up from germline, CDR1 is SGDLS and CDR2 is YYNGEE. V was clipped by 0 bases and J by 1 base, with 16 bases between them. This CDR3 has 17 residues. The CDR3 DNA reads TGTGCCAGCAGCGTAGTGGGTAGTGACCGTCCCCAAGAGACCCAGTACTTC. Translated, it gives CASSVVGSDRPQETQYF.

This clonotype was counted between two and nine times. The chain has TRBV3-1 and TRBJ1-2; 7 nucleotides match TRBD1. The CDR3 spans 17 residues. The J segment lost 4 bases and the V segment lost 0 bases, leaving 11 bases of the junction unmatched. The V gene's germline CDR1 is LGHDT and CDR2 YNNKEL (reference sequence). The CDR3: CASSQESSGTDLYGYTF. The CDR3 coding sequence is TGTGCCAGCAGCCAAGAAAGCTCCGGGACAGACCTCTATGGCTACACCTTC. Full variable domain (remainder filled in from reference TRBV3-1 and TRBJ1-2): DTAVSQTPKYLVTQMGNDKSIKCEQNLGHDTMYWYKQDSKKFLKIMFSYNNKELIINETVPNRFSPKSPDKAHLNLHINSLELGDSAVYFCASSQESSGTDLYGYTFGSGTRLTVV.

Many counts were recorded for this clonotype. The chain uses TRBV5-6 and TRBJ2-1; D not certain. Germline V CDR1 and CDR2: SGHDT, YYEEEE. The CDR3 totals 13 residues. Trimming removed 0 bases from V and 10 bases from J, with 11 bases in between. CDR3 DNA: TGTGCCAGCAGCTTGGGAGGCGTCCGGGAGCAGTTCTTC. Its translation: CASSLGGVREQFF. Supplemented by reference TRBV5-6 and TRBJ2-1, the full variable domain reads DAGVTQSPTHLIKTRGQQVTLRCSPKSGHDTVSWYQQALGQGPQFIFQYYEEEERQRGNFPDRFSGHQFPNYSSELNVNALLLGDSALYLCASSLGGVREQFFGPGTRLTVL.

This clonotype was seen many times. The chain combines TRBV5-5 with TRBJ2-6, with D possibly TRBD2 on 6 matching bases. Germline lookup yields CDR1 SGHKS and CDR2 YYEKEE (reference sequence). This CDR3 has 15 residues. The V and J ends lost 5 bases and 1 base respectively, with 10 bases between them. In DNA form, the CDR3 reads TGTGCCAGCAGGTCCCGGGGGTCTGGGGCCAACGTCCTGACTTTC. It yields the protein CASRSRGSGANVLTF.

Concerning this clonotype itself: Since a much larger clone is just one base distant, this may be a read error. This chain connects TRBV7-2 to TRBJ2-3, with D unclear. Trimming left V 7 bases short and J 10 bases short, with 18 bases between. The length of the CDR3 is 13 residues. Germline CDR1 SGHTA, CDR2 FQGNSA. CDR3 amino acids: CASTLSPSDSQYF. For the CDR3, the DNA is TGTGCCAGCACCCTATCCCCGTCGGATTCGCAGTATTTT.

This clonotype was recorded at least ten times. The chain carries TRBV29-1 and TRBJ1-1; possible D gene TRBD1, 6 bases. The V end was cut by 7 bases, the J end by 0 bases, with 18 bases between. CDR1 and CDR2 (germline): SQVTM, ANQGSEA. CDR3 length: 15 residues. The CDR3 spells CSAGGTSGMNTEAFF. CDR3 DNA sequence: TGCAGCGCTGGGGGGACATCCGGGATGAACACTGAAGCTTTCTTT. The variable domain in full, with the rest retrieved from reference TRBV29-1 and TRBJ1-1, is SAVISQKPSRDICQRGTSLTIQCQVDSQVTMMFWYRQQPGQSLTLIATANQGSEATYESGFVIDKFPISRPNLTFSTLTVSNMSPEDSSIYLCSAGGTSGMNTEAFFGQGTRLTVV.

The J gene is TRBJ1-6, the V gene TRBV20-1, with 10 positions matching TRBD1. Trimming took 5 bases from V and 4 from J; bases not matched to a gene: 2. Per the germline V gene, CDR1 is DFQATT and CDR2 is SNEGSKA (reference sequence). The CDR3 sequence is 14 residues long. The CDR3 DNA is TGCAGTGCTTGGACAGGGGGTTATAATTCACCCCTCCACTTT. It yields the protein CSAWTGGYNSPLHF.

Ten or more counts support this clonotype. The chain has TRBV20-1 and TRBJ1-5; D is ambiguous. Germline V gives CDR1 DFQATT, CDR2 SNEGSKA (reference sequence). V was pared by 1 base and J by 6 bases, with 16 bases between. CDR3 length: 15 residues. CDR3 loop: CSARAGPGTGQPQHF. The CDR3 DNA reads as TGCAGTGCTAGAGCCGGACCTGGAACTGGTCAGCCCCAGCATTTT.

The sample holds one count of this clonotype. In nucleotides, the CDR3 is TGTGCCAGTAGTATTTTTGGACAGGGACTACGGGAGACCCAGTACTTC. This translates into CASSIFGQGLRETQYF. The chain is built from TRBV19 and TRBJ2-5; tentatively, D is TRBD1 (8 bases). The germline gives CDR1 LNHDA, CDR2 SQIVND (reference sequence). The CDR3 contains 16 residues. Trimming removed 3 bases from V and 5 bases from J, with 19 bases in between. Full variable domain (missing parts from reference TRBV19 and TRBJ2-5): DGGITQSPKYLFRKEGQNVTLSCEQNLNHDAMYWYRQDPGQGLRLIYYSQIVNDFQKGDIAEGYSVSREKKESFPLTVTSAQKNPTAFYLCASSIFGQGLRETQYFGPGTRLLVL.

This clonotype occurred many times. The CDR3 sequence: CASKLGESTDTQYF. The CDR3 region has the DNA TGTGCCAGCAAATTAGGGGAAAGCACAGATACGCAGTATTTT. The chain combines TRBV28 with TRBJ2-3, with TRBD1 as a possible D gene (5 bases). Germline values: CDR1 MDHEN, CDR2 SYDVKM. The CDR3 extends over 14 amino acids. Trimming removed 7 bases from V and 0 bases from J, with 11 bases in between.

The sample holds a few counts of this clonotype. V and J are TRBV5-6 and TRBJ2-1; D is possibly TRBD2 (6 bases). CDR3 size: 15 residues. Germline lookup yields CDR1 SGHDT and CDR2 YYEEEE. V lost 4 bases to trimming and J lost 4 bases, with 15 bases between them. DNA for the CDR3: TGTGCCAGCAGCCCGACGGGGGATCGGTACAATGAGCAGTTCTTC. It translates to CASSPTGDRYNEQFF. The whole variable domain, remainder taken from reference TRBV5-6 and TRBJ2-1, is DAGVTQSPTHLIKTRGQQVTLRCSPKSGHDTVSWYQQALGQGPQFIFQYYEEEERQRGNFPDRFSGHQFPNYSSELNVNALLLGDSALYLCASSPTGDRYNEQFFGPGTRLTVL.

This clonotype appeared a few times. J is TRBJ2-6 and V is TRBV7-2; D perhaps matches TRBD1 (6 bases). Germline CDR1 is SGHTA and CDR2 is FQGNSA. This CDR3 has 19 residues. V shed 1 base and J shed 0 bases, with 16 bases lying between them. The CDR3 bases are TGTGCCAGCAGCTTAGTTTCCCACAGGGTGGGCTCTGGGGCCAACGTCCTGACTTTC. It is translated as CASSLVSHRVGSGANVLTF. The full variable domain, with the rest looked up from reference TRBV7-2 and TRBJ2-6, is GAGVSQSPSNKVTEKGKDVELRCDPISGHTALYWYRQSLGQGLEFLIYFQGNSAPDKSGLPSDRFSAERTGGSVSTLTIQRTQQEDSAVYLCASSLVSHRVGSGANVLTFGAGSRLTVL.

Many counts were recorded for this clonotype. J is TRBJ2-7 and V is TRBV28; the match to TRBD2 covers 10 bases. The CDR3 is 16 amino acids. Germline assignment: CDR1 MDHEN and CDR2 SYDVKM. The V segment lost 4 bases and the J segment 1 base; nucleotides outside the gene matches: 7. In nucleotides, the CDR3 is TGTGCCAGCAGTTCCATTAGCGGGGGGTATTCCTACGAGCAGTACGTC. It specifies CASSSISGGYSYEQYV.

V and J are TRBV12-3 or TRBV12-4 and TRBJ2-1, with D tentatively TRBD1 or TRBD2 (5 bases each). The CDR3 length is 14 residues. V lost 3 bases and J lost 9, with 15 bases in between. Here the CDR3 DNA reads TGTGCCAGCAGTTTTTATGAGGGGATGGCTGAGCAGTTCTTC. Encoded protein: CASSFYEGMAEQFF.

This clonotype appeared many times. The rearrangement uses TRBV7-6 and TRBJ2-1; 13 bases are shared with TRBD2. The CDR3 has 15 amino acids. CDR1 is SGHVS and CDR2 is FNYEAQ in the germline V gene. The V segment lost 6 bases and the J segment 6 bases; nucleotides outside the gene matches: 5. The CDR3 reads CASSQTSGGSNEQFF. DNA for the CDR3: TGTGCCAGCAGTCAGACTAGCGGGGGGTCCAATGAGCAGTTCTTC.

The table lists this clonotype with a few counts. This chain links TRBV7-9 with TRBJ2-7; 8 bases are shared with TRBD1. V lost 5 bases, J lost 3 bases, and 9 bases stayed unmatched. Looked up from germline, CDR1 is SEHNR and CDR2 is FQNEAQ (reference sequence). The CDR3 is 15 residues long. CDR3 bases: TGTGCCAGCAGCCCCCTGCGACAGGGGAACTACGAGCAGTACTTC. This translates into CASSPLRQGNYEQYF. The whole variable domain, filled in from reference TRBV7-9 and TRBJ2-7, reads DTGVSQNPRHKITKRGQNVTFRCDPISEHNRLYWYRQTLGQGPEFLTYFQNEAQLEKSRLLSDRFSAERPKGSFSTLEIQRTEQGDSAMYLCASSPLRQGNYEQYFGPGTRLTVT.

There are many counts of this clonotype. The genes are TRBV20-1 and TRBJ2-7; D is uncertain. This CDR3 has 14 amino acids. The germline CDR1 and CDR2 sequences are DFQATT and SNEGSKA (reference sequence). V was shortened by 0 bases and J by 0 bases, with 9 bases between the two germline ends. The CDR3 sequence is CSAREHISSYEQYV. The DNA of the CDR3 is TGCAGTGCTAGAGAGCATATCAGCTCCTACGAGCAGTACGTC.

In regard to this clonotype: A read error may account for a junction end that differs from germline. The gene calls are TRBV3-1 and TRBJ1-4; the D gene is possibly TRBD1 (5 bases). Germline assignment: CDR1 LGHDT and CDR2 YNNKEL (reference sequence). This CDR3 is 16 amino acids long. The CDR3 DNA reads as TGTGCCAGCAGCCAAGCAGGGAACGCAACTACTGAAAAACTGTTTTTT. This gives the protein CASSQAGNATTEKLFF.

This clonotype was picked up many times. V is TRBV30 and J is TRBJ2-6, with D perhaps being TRBD1 or TRBD2 (5 bases each). Germline V gives CDR1 GTSNPN, CDR2 SVGIG (reference sequence). Deletions cut 5 bases from V and 4 bases from J, with 18 bases between. The CDR3 runs to 16 residues. The CDR3 region has the DNA TGTGCCTGGGAACCAGCCCCGGGGCCAGGGGCCAACGTCCTGACTTTC. Amino acid sequence: CAWEPAPGPGANVLTF. The entire variable domain, with the rest obtained from reference TRBV30 and TRBJ2-6, is as follows: SQTIHQWPATLVQPVGSPLSLECTVEGTSNPNLYWYRQAAGRGLQLLFYSVGIGQISSEVPQNLSASRPQDRQFILSSKKLLLSDSGFYLCAWEPAPGPGANVLTFGAGSRLTVL.

The rearrangement joins TRBV18 to TRBJ2-2; D is possibly TRBD1 (6 bases). This CDR3 comprises 15 residues. Between the trimmed V and J ends, which lost 0 bases and 5 bases, there was a span of 10 bases. Germline-derived CDR1 and CDR2 are KGHSH and LQKENI. Written as DNA, the CDR3 is TGTGCCAGCTCACCACCGGACAGACCGACCGGGGAGCTGTTTTTT. Translated, it gives CASSPPDRPTGELFF.

In the case of this clonotype: The junction departs from germline at one end; a sequencing error may be responsible. The V and J genes are TRBV7-7 and TRBJ2-1, with TRBD1 matching over 12 bases. The V gene's germline CDR1 is SSHAT and CDR2 FNYEAQ (reference sequence). This CDR3 contains 15 residues. The CDR3 DNA sequence: TGTGCTAGCAGCTTGGGACAGGGGGCTCTCAATGAGCAGTTCTTC. Protein product: CASSLGQGALNEQFF.

As regards this clonotype: An end of the junction differs from the germline gene, which may be a read error. The chain combines TRBV5-1 with TRBJ2-2, with a tentative D call TRBD1 (5 bases). CDR1 and CDR2 from the germline V gene are SGHRS and YFSETQ. The CDR3 sequence is 14 residues long. The CDR3 here is CASSTQANSGELFF. The DNA of the CDR3 is TGCGCCAGCAGCACACAGGCGAACTCCGGGGAGCTGTTTTTT.

In its sample, this clonotype was seen many times. This sequence joins TRBV27 and TRBJ2-7, with D perhaps matching TRBD1 (5 bases). CDR3 length equals 13 residues. Trimming pared 4 bases from V and 4 bases from J, leaving 11 bases between. Germline V gives CDR1 MNHEY, CDR2 SMNVEV (reference sequence). The CDR3 region has the DNA TGTGCCAGCAGTTCAGGGTTGGGGTACGAGCAGTACTTC. Amino acid sequence: CASSSGLGYEQYF.

The sample holds many counts of this clonotype. This chain joins TRBV11-2 and TRBJ2-5; 12 nucleotides line up with TRBD1. This CDR3 comprises 17 residues. V gave up 5 bases and J gave up 2 bases; unmatched junction bases: 9. Germline assignment: CDR1 SGHAT and CDR2 FQNNGV. In nucleotides, the CDR3 is TGTGCCAGCAGCCCGGGGACAGGGGGCGTCGGGCAAGAGACCCAGTACTTC. Its translation is CASSPGTGGVGQETQYF.

This chain uses TRBV20-1 with TRBJ2-1, with D perhaps matching TRBD2 (7 bases). V lost 0 bases and J 4 bases, leaving 19 bases between the germline ends. Germline V lookup: CDR1 DFQATT, CDR2 SNEGSKA (reference sequence). The CDR3 extends over 17 amino acids. This chain's CDR3 is CSARDLMGGLGYNEQFF. The CDR3, as DNA: TGCAGTGCTAGAGATCTCATGGGGGGGCTGGGTTACAATGAGCAGTTCTTC.

This clonotype was seen more than once but under ten times. This chain joins TRBV4-3 and TRBJ2-5, with D unresolved. Germline V lookup: CDR1 LGHNA, CDR2 YSLEER. The CDR3 is 13 residues long. V was cut by 0 bases and J by 5 bases, with 7 bases left in between. The CDR3 region has the DNA TGCGCCAGCAGCCAAGATTGGCGGGAGACCCAGTACTTC. Translation gives CASSQDWRETQYF.

This clonotype has ten or more counts. J is TRBJ1-2 and V is TRBV20-1; D unresolved. The CDR3 is made up of 13 amino acids. The germline V gene encodes CDR1 DFQATT and CDR2 SNEGSKA (reference sequence). V gave up 6 bases and J gave up 4 bases, with 15 bases separating them. The CDR3 protein is CSAAGPVIYGYTF. CDR3 in DNA: TGCAGTGCCGCAGGACCTGTAATCTATGGCTACACCTTC.

This clonotype came up many times. This sequence joins TRBV7-9 and TRBJ2-6; unclear D gene. The CDR3 length is 15 residues. The germline V gene encodes CDR1 SEHNR and CDR2 FQNEAQ (reference sequence). V was shortened by 4 bases and J by 4 bases, with 11 bases between the two germline ends. The CDR3 bases are TGTGCCAGCAGCTCGTTGTATGCGGGGGCCAACGTCCTGACTTTC. It encodes CASSSLYAGANVLTF.

CDR3 DNA: TGCGCCAGCAGCTTGACGACTCTGGAGGAGCAGTACTTC. It codes for CASSLTTLEEQYF. V usage is TRBV5-1 and J usage is TRBJ2-7, with no clear D. CDR1 and CDR2 from the germline V gene are SGHRS and YFSETQ. Trimming removed 1 base from V and 7 bases from J, with 12 bases in between. This CDR3 contains 13 residues.